This T cell receptor (beta chain) is drawn from a study of blood T cell repertoires in COVID-19. Overall study context: Donors in the United States, Italy and Spain gave samples during acute or convalescent COVID-19. From T cells, B-cell-depleted T cells, or PBMCs came the material, which was cDNA or gDNA.

The length of the CDR3 is 13 residues. Germline V gene sequence: CDR1 LNHDA, CDR2 SQIVND (reference sequence). A note on this clone: One end of the junction varies from germline; a read error may be responsible.

Sequencing used immunoSEQ multiplex PCR; TCRdb keeps in-frame clones, though not all of them. The sample yields about 290,000 clones, around 92% seen once. The chain combines TRBV19 with TRBJ1-2; D gene ambiguous. The TCR was taken from a woman in her thirties with COVID-19, enrolled during active disease. The sequenced sample was peripheral blood. This chain's CDR3 is CVSSIGSTYGYTF. DNA of the CDR3: TGTGTCAGTAGTATAGGTTCCACATATGGCTACACCTTC.